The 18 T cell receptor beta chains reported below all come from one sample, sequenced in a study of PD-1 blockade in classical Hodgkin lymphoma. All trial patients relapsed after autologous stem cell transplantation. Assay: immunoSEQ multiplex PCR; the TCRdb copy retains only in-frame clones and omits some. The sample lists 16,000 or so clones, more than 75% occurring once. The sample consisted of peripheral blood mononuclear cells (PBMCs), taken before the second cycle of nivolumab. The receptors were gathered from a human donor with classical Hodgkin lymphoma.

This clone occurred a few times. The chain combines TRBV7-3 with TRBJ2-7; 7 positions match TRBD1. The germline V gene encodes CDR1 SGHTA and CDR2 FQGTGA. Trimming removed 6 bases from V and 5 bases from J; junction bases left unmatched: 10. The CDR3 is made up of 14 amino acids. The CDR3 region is CASSPMTGSNEQYF. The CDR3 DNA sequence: TGTGCCAGCAGTCCGATGACAGGGAGCAACGAGCAGTACTTC.

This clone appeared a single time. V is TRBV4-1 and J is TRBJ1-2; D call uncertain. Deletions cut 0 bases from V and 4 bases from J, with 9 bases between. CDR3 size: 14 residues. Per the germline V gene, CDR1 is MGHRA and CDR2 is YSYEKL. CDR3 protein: CASSQESAIYGYTF. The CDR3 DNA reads TGCGCCAGCAGCCAAGAGTCAGCCATCTATGGCTACACCTTC.

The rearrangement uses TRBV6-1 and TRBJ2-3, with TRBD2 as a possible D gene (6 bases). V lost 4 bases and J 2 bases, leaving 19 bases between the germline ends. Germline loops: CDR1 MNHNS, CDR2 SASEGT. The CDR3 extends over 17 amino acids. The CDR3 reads CASSGPIRGIHTDTQYF. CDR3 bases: TGTGCCAGCAGTGGTCCCATCCGGGGGATACACACAGATACGCAGTATTTT.

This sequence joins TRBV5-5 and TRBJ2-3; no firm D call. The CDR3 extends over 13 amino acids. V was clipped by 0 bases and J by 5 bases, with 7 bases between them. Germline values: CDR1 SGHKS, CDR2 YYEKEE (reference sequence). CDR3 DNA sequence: TGTGCCAGCAGCTTGGATCTGGGAGATACGCAGTATTTT. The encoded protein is CASSLDLGDTQYF.

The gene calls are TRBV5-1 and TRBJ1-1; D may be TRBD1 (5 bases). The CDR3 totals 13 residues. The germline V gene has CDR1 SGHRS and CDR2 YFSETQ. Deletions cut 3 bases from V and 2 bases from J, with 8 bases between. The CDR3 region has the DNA TGCGCCAGCAGCTGGGGGGACAACACTGAAGCTTTCTTT. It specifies CASSWGDNTEAFF.

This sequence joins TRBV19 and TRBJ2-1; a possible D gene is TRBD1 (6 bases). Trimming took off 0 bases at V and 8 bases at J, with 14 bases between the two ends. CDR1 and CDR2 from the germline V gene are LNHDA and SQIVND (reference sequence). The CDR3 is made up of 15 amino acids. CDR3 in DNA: TGTGCCAGTAGTATAGATAACAGGGCTCTGGATGAGCAGTTCTTC. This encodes CASSIDNRALDEQFF.

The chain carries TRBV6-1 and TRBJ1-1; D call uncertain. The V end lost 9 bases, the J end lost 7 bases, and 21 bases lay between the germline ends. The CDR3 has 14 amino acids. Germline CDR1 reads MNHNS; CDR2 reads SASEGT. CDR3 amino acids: CASTTTITVVEAFF. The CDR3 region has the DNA TGTGCCAGTACGACAACAATAACAGTCGTTGAAGCTTTCTTT.

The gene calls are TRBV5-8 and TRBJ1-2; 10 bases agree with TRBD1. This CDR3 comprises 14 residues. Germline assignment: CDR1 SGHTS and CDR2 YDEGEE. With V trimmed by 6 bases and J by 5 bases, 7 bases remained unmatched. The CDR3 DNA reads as TGTGCCAGCACCTTAGGGGACAGGGGATATGGCTACACCTTC. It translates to CASTLGDRGYGYTF.

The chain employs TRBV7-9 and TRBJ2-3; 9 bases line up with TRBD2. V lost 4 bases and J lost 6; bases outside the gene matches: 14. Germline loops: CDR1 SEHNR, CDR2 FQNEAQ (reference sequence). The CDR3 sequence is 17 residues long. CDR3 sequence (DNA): TGTGCCAGCAGCTATAACGCCCTTGGCGGGGGGGCGGATACGCAGTATTTT. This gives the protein CASSYNALGGGADTQYF.

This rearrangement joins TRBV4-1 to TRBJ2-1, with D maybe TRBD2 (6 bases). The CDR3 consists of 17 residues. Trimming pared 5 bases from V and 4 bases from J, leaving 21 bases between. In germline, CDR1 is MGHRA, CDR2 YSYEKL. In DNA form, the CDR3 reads TGCGCCAGCAGCGAGTCCCGAGCTCGGGGGTATTACAATGAGCAGTTCTTC. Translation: CASSESRARGYYNEQFF.

CDR3 amino acids: CASSPGQTYSYEQYF. Written as DNA, the CDR3 is TGCGCCAGCAGCCCGGGACAAACCTACTCCTACGAGCAGTACTTC. This chain connects TRBV5-1 to TRBJ2-7, with a tentative D call TRBD1 (6 bases). Trimming removed 4 bases at V and 0 bases at J, with 14 bases between. The CDR3 covers 15 residues. In germline, CDR1 is SGHRS, CDR2 YFSETQ.

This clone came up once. The CDR3 protein is CASSEQVAGGPPYNEQFF. As DNA, the CDR3 is TGTGCCAGCAGTGAACAGGTAGCGGGGGGGCCTCCCTACAATGAGCAGTTCTTC. The chain is built from TRBV2 and TRBJ2-1; 11 positions match TRBD2. Germline values: CDR1 SNHLY, CDR2 FYNNEI. V was clipped by 2 bases and J by 2 bases; unmatched bases: 8. The CDR3 runs to 18 residues.

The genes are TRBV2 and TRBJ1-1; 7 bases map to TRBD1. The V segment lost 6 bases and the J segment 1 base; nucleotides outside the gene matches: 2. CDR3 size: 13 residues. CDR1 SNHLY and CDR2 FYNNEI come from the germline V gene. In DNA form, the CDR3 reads TGTGCCAGCAGGGGACAGCCGAACACTGAAGCTTTCTTT. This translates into CASRGQPNTEAFF. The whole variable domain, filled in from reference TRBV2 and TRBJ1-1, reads EPEVTQTPSHQVTQMGQEVILRCVPISNHLYFYWYRQILGQKVEFLVSFYNNEISEKSEIFDDQFSVERPDGSNFTLKIRSTKLEDSAMYFCASRGQPNTEAFFGQGTRLTVV.

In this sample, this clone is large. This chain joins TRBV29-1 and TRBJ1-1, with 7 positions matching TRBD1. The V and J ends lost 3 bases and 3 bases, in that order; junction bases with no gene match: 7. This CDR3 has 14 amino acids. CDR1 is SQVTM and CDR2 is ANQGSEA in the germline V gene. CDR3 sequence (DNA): TGCAGCGTTGAGGGAGGGGGCGCTGACACTGAAGCTTTCTTT. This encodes CSVEGGGADTEAFF.

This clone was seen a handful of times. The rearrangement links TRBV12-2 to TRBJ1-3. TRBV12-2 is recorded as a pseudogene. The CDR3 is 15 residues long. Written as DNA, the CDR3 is TGTGCAAGTCGCTGTCCCGGCGACTCTGGAAACACCATATATTTT. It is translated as CASRCPGDSGNTIYF.

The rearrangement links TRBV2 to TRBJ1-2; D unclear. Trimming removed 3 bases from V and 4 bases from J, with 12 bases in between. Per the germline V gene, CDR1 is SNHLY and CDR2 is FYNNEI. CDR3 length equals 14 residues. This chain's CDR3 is CASSDRRIGYGYTF. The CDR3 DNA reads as TGTGCCAGCAGTGATAGACGAATCGGCTATGGCTACACCTTC.

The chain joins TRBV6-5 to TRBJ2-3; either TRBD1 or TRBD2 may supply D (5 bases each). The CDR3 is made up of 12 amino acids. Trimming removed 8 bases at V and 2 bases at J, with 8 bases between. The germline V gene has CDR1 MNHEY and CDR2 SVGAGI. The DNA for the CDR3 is TGTGCCAGCGTTGGGACCACAGATACGCAGTATTTT. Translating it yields CASVGTTDTQYF.

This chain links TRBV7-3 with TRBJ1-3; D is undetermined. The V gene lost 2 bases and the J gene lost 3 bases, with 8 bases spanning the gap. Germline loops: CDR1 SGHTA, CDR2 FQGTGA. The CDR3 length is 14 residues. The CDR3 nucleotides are TGTGCCAGCAGCTTACAAGGTTTTGGAAACACCATATATTTT. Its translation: CASSLQGFGNTIYF. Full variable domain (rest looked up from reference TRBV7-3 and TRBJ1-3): GAGVSQTPSNKVTEKGKYVELRCDPISGHTALYWYRQSLGQGPEFLIYFQGTGAADDSGLPNDRFFAVRPEGSVSTLKIQRTERGDSAVYLCASSLQGFGNTIYFGEGSWLTVV.